These 5 T cell receptor beta chains were all obtained from the same sample, sequenced in a study of OX40 agonist ivuxolimab in advanced cancers. Sequencing used immunoSEQ multiplex PCR; TCRdb keeps in-frame clones, though not all of them. The sample lists approximately 35,000 clones; over 80% were seen once. The source was CD4+ or CD8+ T cells sorted from blood, collected in a trial of the OX40 agonist ivuxolimab. Receptor source: an adult with an advanced solid tumor such as melanoma, head and neck, liver or kidney cancer.

This clone was seen once. The chain employs TRBV19 and TRBJ2-5; D is uncertain. V lost 0 bases, J lost 3 bases, and 5 bases lay in between. This CDR3 contains 13 residues. Germline values: CDR1 LNHDA, CDR2 SQIVND (reference sequence). CDR3 coding DNA: TGTGCCAGTAGTATAGACAGCGAAGAGACCCAGTACTTC. This gives the protein CASSIDSEETQYF.

V gene TRBV7-9 combines with J gene TRBJ2-7; TRBD2 aligns across 7 bases. The CDR3 contains 15 residues. V lost 2 bases to trimming and J lost 0 bases; unmatched junction nucleotides: 4. CDR1 is SEHNR and CDR2 is FQNEAQ in the germline V gene (reference sequence). The CDR3 is CASSLSSGSSYEQYF. In DNA form, the CDR3 reads TGTGCCAGCAGCTTATCTAGCGGAAGCTCCTACGAGCAGTACTTC.

As to this clone: Germline and junction disagree at one end, which may indicate a read error. V gene TRBV6-6 combines with J gene TRBJ2-2; D ambiguous. The CDR3 has 14 amino acids. Looked up from germline, CDR1 is MNHNY and CDR2 is SVGAGI (reference sequence). The CDR3 region is CATSDLRDTGELFF. For the CDR3, the DNA is TGTGCCACCAGTGATTTGAGAGACACCGGGGAGCTGTTTTTT.

The V and J genes are TRBV7-9 and TRBJ2-1; 13 nucleotides align to TRBD2. Germline assignment: CDR1 SEHNR and CDR2 FQNEAQ (reference sequence). V shed 4 bases and J 6 bases; nucleotides not matched to a gene: 9. The CDR3 is 17 amino acids. The CDR3 DNA sequence: TGTGCCAGCAGCTCCCGGACTAGCGGGAGTGGTCCCAATGAGCAGTTCTTC. Its translation is CASSSRTSGSGPNEQFF.

The V gene is TRBV4-2, the J gene TRBJ2-1, with 9 bases matching TRBD2. The CDR3 is 15 amino acids. The trim removed 3 bases at V and 8 bases at J, leaving 8 bases unmatched. Germline V CDR1 and CDR2: LGHNA, YNFKEQ. CDR3 bases: TGTGCCAGCAGCCAGGTAGCGGGAGTTATTGATGAGCAGTTCTTC. Translating gives CASSQVAGVIDEQFF.